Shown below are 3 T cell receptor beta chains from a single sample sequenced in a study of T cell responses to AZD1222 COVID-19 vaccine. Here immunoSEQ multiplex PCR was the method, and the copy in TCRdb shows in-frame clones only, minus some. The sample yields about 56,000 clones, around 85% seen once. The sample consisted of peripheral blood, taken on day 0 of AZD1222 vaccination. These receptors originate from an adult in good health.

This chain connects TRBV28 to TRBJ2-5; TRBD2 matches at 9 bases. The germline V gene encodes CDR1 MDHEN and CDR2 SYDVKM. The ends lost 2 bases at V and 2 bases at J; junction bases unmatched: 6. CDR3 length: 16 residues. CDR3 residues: CASSLGSGGGQETQYF. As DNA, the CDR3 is TGTGCCAGCAGTTTAGGTAGCGGGGGTGGGCAAGAGACCCAGTACTTC.

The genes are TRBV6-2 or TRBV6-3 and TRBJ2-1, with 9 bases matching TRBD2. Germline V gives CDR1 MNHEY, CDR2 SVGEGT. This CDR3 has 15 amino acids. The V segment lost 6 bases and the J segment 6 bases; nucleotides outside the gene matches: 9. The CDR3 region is CASSLMAGGINEQFF. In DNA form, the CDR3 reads TGTGCCAGCAGCCTTATGGCGGGGGGGATCAATGAGCAGTTCTTC.

The CDR3 DNA follows: TGTGCCAGCAGTCCCCGACGGGACAGAACCTACGAGCAGTACTTC. This translates into CASSPRRDRTYEQYF. The gene calls are TRBV6-5 and TRBJ2-7, with 7 bases fitting TRBD1. The CDR3 has 15 residues. Trimming at V came to 5 bases and at J to 2 bases, leaving 9 bases not matched to a gene. From germline, CDR1 is MNHEY and CDR2 SVGAGI.